This record looks at one TCR beta chain sequence and its context. What it binds is not known. One junction end does not reproduce the germline sequence, and a read error may be involved. CDR1 and CDR2 (germline): SNHLY, FYNNEI. The CDR3 loop spans 15 amino acids. The data derive from a study of cytotoxic CD8 clonotypes in ibrutinib-treated CLL. Study background: Response specimens were obtained following a median treatment duration of around 12 months, with a range of 6 to 36. General study results and limits: T-cell clonality at baseline went above that of age-matched healthy donors and rose and fell with circulating CD8+ T-cell counts. Having risen at ibrutinib response, clonality had fallen back toward baseline by progression.

A 1 in 200,000 to 1 in 1 million T cell depth was the sequencing target. TCRdb's table, derived via immunoSEQ multiplex PCR, lists solely in-frame clones and lacks some. The table records about 300,000 clones, approximately 76% of them present only once. The sequence came from a human donor with chronic lymphocytic leukemia. The material sequenced was PBMCs, taken at disease progression, from a patient treated with ibrutinib. V is TRBV2 and J is TRBJ1-3, with D unresolved. The CDR3 sequence: CASREGMLSGNTIYF. In DNA form, the CDR3 reads TGTGCCAGCAGGGAAGGGATGCTCTCTGGAAACACCATATATTTT.